This T cell receptor (beta chain) was sequenced during a study of early T cells in non-severe SARS-CoV-2 infection. Study as a whole: Investigators sequenced bulk RNA drawn from unsorted whole blood, and chains remained unpaired.

Individual cDNA molecules received unique molecular identifiers during library preparation. TCRdb redid the calling of the 5' RACE reads with MiXCR, one entry per CDR3 protein. The sample lists 80,000 to 100,000 distinct CDR3 sequences; around an eighth were seen once. General study points: Private and CD4 specificities were missed by VDJdb matching, which favored anti-spike CD8 responses.

There are a few counts of this clonotype. Its antigen is not identified. Germline assignment: CDR1 LGHDT and CDR2 YNNKEL (reference sequence). Trimming at V came to 0 bases and at J to 5 bases, leaving 7 bases not matched to a gene. The CDR3 is 16 amino acids. The sample comprised whole blood. The TCR originated in an adult who was a healthcare worker with PCR-confirmed SARS-CoV-2 infection or an uninfected control (not recorded which). The genes are TRBV3-1 and TRBJ2-1; 7 bases agree with TRBD2. Here the CDR3 reads CASSQDFGDYNNEQFF. CDR3 DNA sequence: TGTGCCAGCAGCCAAGATTTCGGGGACTACAACAATGAGCAGTTCTTC.